This TCR beta chain was recorded in a study of early T cells in non-severe SARS-CoV-2 infection. Across the whole study: Bulk RNA taken from unsorted whole blood was sequenced, leaving chains unpaired.

This CDR3 has 14 amino acids. Germline-derived CDR1 and CDR2 are SGHAT and FQNNGV. V gave up 5 bases and J gave up 6 bases, with 14 bases separating them. Notes on this clonotype: Its antigen remains unidentified.

Each single cDNA molecule received a unique molecular identifier. TCRdb itself ran the 5' RACE reads through MiXCR, one entry per CDR3 protein. This sample carries roughly 51,000 distinct CDR3 sequences, 5.5% to 8% of them seen once, and the ten largest clones take around 2.8%. Study observations and caveats: Clonotype matching in VDJdb favored anti-spike CD8 responses and did not capture private and CD4 specificities.

The chain employs TRBV11-2 and TRBJ2-1; D is unclear. This sequence was found in an adult who was a healthcare worker with PCR-confirmed SARS-CoV-2 infection or an uninfected control (not recorded which). The sample was whole blood, taken at baseline. The CDR3 bases are TGTGCCAGCAGCAACGGAATCTTTGGCAATGAGCAGTTCTTC. The encoded protein is CASSNGIFGNEQFF.